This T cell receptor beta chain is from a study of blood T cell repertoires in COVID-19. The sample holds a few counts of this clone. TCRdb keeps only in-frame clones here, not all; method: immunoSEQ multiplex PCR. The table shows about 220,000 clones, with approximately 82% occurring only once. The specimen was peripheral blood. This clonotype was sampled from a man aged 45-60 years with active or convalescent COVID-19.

The CDR3, as DNA: TGTGCCAGCAGACCGGGACTACCATTATACAATGAGCAGTTCTTC. It yields the protein CASRPGLPLYNEQFF. The chain carries TRBV21-1 and TRBJ2-1; the table names TRBD2, a call not compared with the DNA. TRBV21-1 has pseudogene status. The CDR3 has 15 residues.